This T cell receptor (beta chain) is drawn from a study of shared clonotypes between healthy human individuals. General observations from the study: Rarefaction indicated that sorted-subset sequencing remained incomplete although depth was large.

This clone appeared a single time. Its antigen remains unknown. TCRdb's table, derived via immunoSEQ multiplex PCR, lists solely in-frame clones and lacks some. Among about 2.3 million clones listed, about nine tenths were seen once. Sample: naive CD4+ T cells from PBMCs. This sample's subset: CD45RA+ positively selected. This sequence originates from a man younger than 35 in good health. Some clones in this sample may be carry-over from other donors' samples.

CDR3 DNA: TGTGCCAGCAGTTTAATGCGGGACAGGGTTAGCGCAGATACGCAGTATTTT. Protein sequence: CASSLMRDRVSADTQYF. The chain combines TRBV28 with TRBJ2-3; the match to TRBD1 covers 9 bases. This CDR3 is built from 17 residues. Germline loops: CDR1 MDHEN, CDR2 SYDVKM. V gave up 2 bases and J gave up 4 bases; unmatched junction bases: 10.